Shown below are 14 T cell receptor beta chains from a single sample sequenced in a study of blood T cell repertoires in COVID-19. Clones were sequenced by immunoSEQ multiplex PCR, and TCRdb holds only the in-frame ones, with some missing. Among about 240,000 clones listed, approximately 90% were seen once. Sequencing was done on a sample of PBMCs or T cells enriched from blood (not recorded which). The receptors here all came from a woman in her twenties or thirties who had recovered from COVID-19.

This chain links TRBV28 with TRBJ1-1; the D is unclear. Germline values: CDR1 MDHEN, CDR2 SYDVKM. This CDR3 spans 10 amino acids. Trimming took 2 bases from V and 11 from J, leaving 6 bases between them. The CDR3, as DNA: TGTGCCAGCAGTTTAAACACGGCTTTCTTT. The encoded protein is CASSLNTAFF.

V is TRBV10-3 and J is TRBJ2-3; D gene unclear. Per germline, CDR1 ENHRY and CDR2 SYGVKD. The length of the CDR3 is 13 residues. The V gene lost 3 bases and the J gene lost 2 bases, with 6 bases spanning the gap. The CDR3 DNA reads TGTGCCATCAGTGAATCTCCCACAGATACGCAGTATTTT. This gives the protein CAISESPTDTQYF.

The chain combines TRBV4-1 with TRBJ1-1; no definite D call. V was trimmed by 2 bases and J by 3 bases, leaving 16 bases between them. The CDR3 is made up of 16 amino acids. The germline V gene has CDR1 MGHRA and CDR2 YSYEKL. The CDR3 DNA sequence: TGCGCCAGCAGCCAAAGTCGGCGGGATGGGGACACTGAAGCTTTCTTT. It translates to CASSQSRRDGDTEAFF.

J is TRBJ2-5 and V is TRBV4-2; 12 bases fit TRBD2. J was trimmed by 2 bases and V by 0 bases; bases with no gene match: 1. The CDR3 consists of 16 residues. CDR1 and CDR2 (germline): LGHNA, YNFKEQ. The CDR3 nucleotides read TGTGCCAGCAGCCAAGATGGACTAGCGGGGCAAGAGACCCAGTACTTC. It yields the protein CASSQDGLAGQETQYF.

The gene calls are TRBV4-1 and TRBJ2-7, with 10 bases aligning to TRBD1. The V segment lost 4 bases and the J segment 5 bases; nucleotides outside the gene matches: 14. The germline CDR1 and CDR2 sequences are MGHRA and YSYEKL. This CDR3 is built from 17 residues. The CDR3 region is CASSRGWSRDRGHEQYF. The CDR3 DNA sequence: TGCGCCAGCAGCCGCGGGTGGAGTCGGGACAGGGGCCACGAGCAGTACTTC.

This chain uses TRBV30 with TRBJ2-7; 12 bases fit TRBD2. The CDR3 contains 16 residues. Germline V gene data show CDR1 as GTSNPN and CDR2 as SVGIG (reference sequence). V was clipped by 0 bases and J by 4 bases; unmatched bases: 7. CDR3 nucleotides: TGTGCCTGGAGTGTACGTCTAGCGGGAGGGAGGTACGAGCAGTACTTC. It yields the protein CAWSVRLAGGRYEQYF.

The V gene is TRBV10-3, the J gene TRBJ1-1; TRBD1 aligns across 9 bases. The length of the CDR3 is 18 residues. Per germline, CDR1 ENHRY and CDR2 SYGVKD. Trimming removed 4 bases from V and 0 bases from J; junction bases left unmatched: 12. CDR3 amino acids: CAISASTGGITLNTEAFF. The CDR3 region has the DNA TGTGCCATCAGTGCGTCGACAGGGGGTATAACACTGAACACTGAAGCTTTCTTT.

The chain uses TRBV7-2 and TRBJ2-3, with 8 positions matching TRBD2. The V gene's germline CDR1 is SGHTA and CDR2 FQGNSA. This CDR3 has 16 residues. The junction had 8 bases not matched to a gene; V was cut back by 4 bases and J by 2 bases. The CDR3 loop is CASSWMSGGTTDTQYF. In DNA, the CDR3 is TGTGCCAGCAGCTGGATGAGCGGGGGAACCACAGATACGCAGTATTTT.

The chain links TRBV7-9 to TRBJ2-1; D is perhaps TRBD2 (5 bases). Germline CDR1 reads SEHNR; CDR2 reads FQNEAQ (reference sequence). The CDR3 contains 14 residues. The V end lost 4 bases, the J end lost 7 bases, and 14 bases lay between the germline ends. In nucleotides, the CDR3 is TGTGCCAGCAGCTCCCCCTTAGCGAGAAATGAGCAGTTCTTC. This encodes CASSSPLARNEQFF. Full variable domain (missing parts from reference TRBV7-9 and TRBJ2-1): DTGVSQNPRHKITKRGQNVTFRCDPISEHNRLYWYRQTLGQGPEFLTYFQNEAQLEKSRLLSDRFSAERPKGSFSTLEIQRTEQGDSAMYLCASSSPLARNEQFFGPGTRLTVL.

This rearrangement joins TRBV9 to TRBJ1-2, with 9 positions matching TRBD1. Losses at the gene ends were 4 bases for V and 5 bases for J; bases not matched to a gene: 9. Looked up from germline, CDR1 is SGDLS and CDR2 is YYNGEE. The CDR3 totals 15 residues. CDR3 coding DNA: TGTGCCAGCAGCCCCTACGGACAGGGGTTTTATGGCTACACCTTC. This translates into CASSPYGQGFYGYTF.

The chain employs TRBV28 and TRBJ1-5; 9 nucleotides line up with TRBD1. Trimming removed 6 bases from V and 4 bases from J; junction bases left unmatched: 4. CDR1 and CDR2 from the germline V gene are MDHEN and SYDVKM. This CDR3 is 14 amino acids long. CDR3 sequence: CASRTQGANQPQHF. In nucleotides, the CDR3 is TGTGCCAGCAGGACACAGGGGGCGAATCAGCCCCAGCATTTT.

This clone was seen a single time. This chain links TRBV24-1 with TRBJ1-6; D gene uncertain. The CDR3 covers 13 residues. The germline V gene encodes CDR1 KGHDR and CDR2 SFDVKD. Between the trimmed V and J ends, which lost 3 bases and 7 bases, there was a span of 6 bases. The CDR3 protein is CATSDALNSPLHF. CDR3 bases: TGTGCCACCAGTGATGCACTAAATTCACCCCTCCACTTT.

J is TRBJ2-2 and V is TRBV19; possibly TRBD1 for D (5 bases). Germline loops: CDR1 LNHDA, CDR2 SQIVND (reference sequence). V was cut by 10 bases and J by 2 bases, with 11 bases left in between. This CDR3 comprises 13 residues. For the CDR3, the DNA is TGTGCCACCCCCGGACAAAACACCGGGGAGCTGTTTTTT. It encodes CATPGQNTGELFF.

The rearrangement uses TRBV19 and TRBJ2-3; D remains unclear. Germline-derived CDR1 and CDR2 are LNHDA and SQIVND (reference sequence). The CDR3 runs to 15 residues. V was trimmed by 4 bases and J by 0 bases, leaving 11 bases between them. The CDR3 reads CASSKQRSSTDTQYF. For the CDR3, the DNA is TGTGCCAGTAGTAAGCAGCGATCTAGCACAGATACGCAGTATTTT.